Listed below are T cell receptor beta chains from one sample, sequenced in a study of cytomegalovirus exposure and HLA in healthy donors. Libraries were prepared by immunoSEQ multiplex PCR; TCRdb keeps only in-frame clonotypes and omits some of them. The table records some 200,000 clones, roughly 80% of them present only once. The sample taken for sequencing was PBMCs. The receptor source for this set is a woman younger than 35 in good health and CMV-seronegative. Both conserved end residues are part of each CDR3. Fields, in order: D gene, J gene, clone size, V gene, CDR3 protein, CDR3 DNA. D genes are given only for firm matches. A row's size may be missing; if present it is once, few, many or a size class.

>TRBD2|TRBJ2-1|NA|TRBV4-3
CASSLLSGRADEQFF
TGCGCCAGCAGCCTCCTTAGCGGGAGGGCCGATGAGCAGTTCTTC
>NA|TRBJ1-2|NA|TRBV11-3
CASSSRGLYGYTF
TGTGCCAGCAGCTCAAGGGGCCTCTATGGCTACACCTTC
>TRBD2|TRBJ2-3|NA|TRBV7-2
CASSFSVAGVLADTQYF
TGTGCCAGCAGCTTTTCGGTAGCGGGAGTACTTGCAGATACGCAGTATTTT
>NA|TRBJ2-5|once|TRBV25-1
CASSVGIGTQYF
TGTGCCAGCAGTGTGGGCATTGGGACCCAGTACTTC
>NA|TRBJ2-5|NA|TRBV11-2
CASSLGERGMTQYF
TGTGCCAGCAGCTTAGGGGAGCGCGGGATGACCCAGTACTTC
>NA|TRBJ1-2|NA|TRBV4-3
CASSHPTTTVGYTF
TGCGCCAGCAGCCATCCGACAACCACCGTAGGCTACACCTTC
>NA|TRBJ1-2|NA|TRBV28
CASGRGRENYGYTF
TGTGCCAGCGGGAGGGGCCGAGAAAACTATGGCTACACCTTC
>NA|TRBJ1-5|NA|TRBV28
CASSPLGVGNQPQHF
TGTGCCAGCAGCCCTCTAGGGGTTGGGAATCAGCCCCAGCATTTT
>TRBD1|TRBJ1-1|NA|TRBV6-5
CASSYTPGQGAPEAFF
TGTGCCAGCAGTTACACCCCAGGGCAGGGGGCACCTGAAGCTTTCTTT
>TRBD1|TRBJ2-5|NA|TRBV13
CASSSGTGTQETQYF
TGTGCCAGCAGTTCCGGGACAGGGACCCAAGAGACCCAGTACTTC
>NA|TRBJ1-2|NA|TRBV28
CASSLRDGYTF
TGTGCCAGCAGTTTACGGGATGGCTACACCTTC
>TRBD2|TRBJ2-5|NA|TRBV6-5
CASSYAGEETQYF
TGTGCCAGCAGTTACGCGGGGGAGGAGACCCAGTACTTC
>NA|TRBJ1-4|NA|TRBV5-4
CASSPGQRNEKLFF
TGTGCCAGCAGCCCTGGGCAGCGGAATGAAAAACTGTTTTTT
>NA|TRBJ2-1|NA|TRBV11-3
CASSFIKLGPFAEKEQFF
TGTGCCAGCAGCTTCATCAAACTTGGGCCCTTTGCCGAGAAGGAGCAGTTCTTC
>TRBD1|TRBJ1-5|NA|TRBV19
CASSIDRPGQGFNQPQHF
TGTGCCAGTAGTATAGATAGGCCAGGACAGGGTTTCAATCAGCCCCAGCATTTT
>TRBD2|TRBJ2-3|few|TRBV6-5
CASSRGSLSDTQYF
TGTGCCAGCTCCCGCGGGAGTTTGTCAGATACGCAGTATTTT
>TRBD2|TRBJ2-1|NA|TRBV19
CASSIVGVAGAAPEQFF
TGTGCCAGTAGTATAGTCGGGGTAGCGGGAGCCGCACCTGAGCAGTTCTTC
>TRBD1|TRBJ1-2|once|TRBV11-2
CASSLEGQTYGYTF
TGTGCCAGCAGCTTAGAGGGACAGACTTATGGCTACACCTTC
>NA|TRBJ1-1|once|TRBV6-5
CASSYSRNTEAFF
TGTGCCAGCAGTTACTCCCGGAACACTGAAGCTTTCTTT
>NA|TRBJ1-2|NA|TRBV5-6
CASNLDRAYGYTF
TGTGCCAGCAACCTGGACAGAGCCTATGGCTACACCTTC
>NA|TRBJ2-5|once|TRBV7-7
CASSQTGSRETQYF
TGTGCCAGCAGCCAAACAGGGAGCCGAGAGACCCAGTACTTC
>NA|TRBJ1-1|NA|TRBV25-1
CASSWGGLTEAFF
TGTGCCAGCAGTTGGGGGGGCCTCACTGAAGCTTTCTTT
>NA|TRBJ2-2|NA|TRBV2
CASSVELVTGELFF
TGTGCCAGCAGTGTCGAATTAGTAACCGGGGAGCTGTTTTTT
>NA|TRBJ2-2|few|TRBV6-6
CASQRTANTGELFF
TGTGCCAGTCAACGGACAGCGAACACCGGGGAGCTGTTTTTT
>TRBD1|TRBJ1-2|NA|TRBV7-2
CASSRDRGHYGYTF
TGTGCCAGCAGCAGGGACAGGGGGCACTATGGCTACACCTTC
>NA|TRBJ2-7|NA|TRBV6-6
CASSWALGGSYEQYF
TGTGCCAGCAGTTGGGCCCTGGGGGGTAGCTACGAGCAGTACTTC
>TRBD2|TRBJ2-3|once|TRBV10-3
CAISESYSLAGGIDTQYF
TGTGCCATCAGTGAGTCCTACTCACTAGCGGGAGGAATAGATACGCAGTATTTT
>TRBD1|TRBJ2-1|NA|TRBV4-1
CASSPHIDRVSYNEQFF
TGCGCCAGCAGCCCACATATCGACAGGGTGTCCTACAATGAGCAGTTCTTC
>TRBD1|TRBJ1-1|NA|TRBV11-2
CASSLMTGGGNTEAFF
TGTGCCAGCAGCCTCATGACAGGGGGGGGGAACACTGAAGCTTTCTTT
>TRBD1|TRBJ2-7|NA|TRBV7-9
CSSSFSGGRYEQYF
TGTTCCAGCAGCTTCTCAGGGGGCCGCTACGAGCAGTACTTC
>TRBD2|TRBJ2-5|once|TRBV7-2
CASSLWPAAQPGGSETQYF
TGTGCCAGCAGCTTATGGCCGGCTGCGCAACCGGGGGGGTCAGAGACCCAGTACTTC
>TRBD2|TRBJ2-1|NA|TRBV6-5
CASSSKGLAGKNEQFF
TGTGCCAGCAGTTCAAAGGGACTAGCGGGAAAGAATGAGCAGTTCTTC
>TRBD1|TRBJ1-1|few|TRBV6-5
CASRPGQLNTEAFF
TGTGCCAGCAGACCGGGACAGCTGAACACTGAAGCTTTCTTT
>NA|TRBJ2-7|NA|TRBV14
CASSQQITSGNYEQYF
TGTGCCAGCAGCCAACAGATTACGAGCGGCAACTACGAGCAGTACTTC
>TRBD1|TRBJ1-1|NA|TRBV6-5
CASSPQGNLEAFF
TGTGCCAGCAGTCCACAGGGGAACCTTGAAGCTTTCTTT
>TRBD2|TRBJ2-7|few|TRBV2
CASSRTSGPPEQYF
TGTGCCAGCAGCCGGACTAGCGGTCCCCCCGAGCAGTACTTC
>NA|TRBJ2-7|NA|TRBV28
CASSSEAVTYEQYF
TGTGCCAGCAGTTCAGAAGCGGTAACCTACGAGCAGTACTTC
>NA|TRBJ1-6|once|TRBV30
CAWSGSLLHF
TGTGCCTGGAGTGGAAGCTTGCTCCACTTT
>TRBD2|TRBJ2-7|NA|TRBV28
CASRLAGGEYEQYF
TGTGCCAGCAGGCTAGCGGGAGGTGAATACGAGCAGTACTTC
>TRBD1|TRBJ1-5|NA|TRBV19
CASSIGDRNQPQHF
TGTGCCAGTAGTATTGGGGACAGAAATCAGCCCCAGCATTTT
>NA|TRBJ1-1|NA|TRBV11-2
CASSPSPGSNTEAFF
TGTGCCAGCAGCCCTTCACCAGGGTCGAACACTGAAGCTTTCTTT
>NA|TRBJ2-4|once|TRBV5-6
CASSLRGSNIQYF
TGTGCCAGCAGCTTGAGGGGGTCGAACATTCAGTACTTC
>TRBD2|TRBJ2-1|few|TRBV27
CASSFLAADNEQFF
TGTGCCAGCAGTTTCCTAGCGGCGGACAATGAGCAGTTCTTC
>TRBD1|TRBJ1-2|NA|TRBV29-1
CSVEGSRTGVDGYTF
TGCAGCGTTGAAGGTTCAAGGACAGGGGTCGATGGCTACACCTTC
>NA|TRBJ2-3|once|TRBV21-1
CASRKVMQIKDTQYF
TGTGCCAGCAGAAAAGTAATGCAGATAAAAGATACGCAGTATTTT
>TRBD2|TRBJ2-1|NA|TRBV18
CASSPRDYYNEQFF
TGTGCCAGCTCACCACGGGACTACTACAATGAGCAGTTCTTC
>NA|TRBJ1-4|NA|TRBV18
CASSPGLERFKFF
TGTGCCAGCTCCCCTGGACTGGAAAGGTTTAAGTTTTTT
>NA|TRBJ2-3|few|TRBV30
CAWSISSADTQYF
TGTGCCTGGAGTATCAGTTCCGCAGATACGCAGTATTTT
>NA|TRBJ2-1|NA|TRBV28
CASSRLVLTEGEQFF
TGTGCCAGCAGTCGACTAGTCTTAACTGAGGGTGAGCAGTTCTTC
>TRBD1|TRBJ1-5|NA|TRBV27
CASSGQGVQPQHF
TGTGCCAGCAGCGGACAGGGGGTACAGCCCCAGCATTTT
>TRBD2|TRBJ2-5|NA|TRBV10-1
CASSVGGSSETQYF
TGCGCCAGCAGTGTCGGCGGGAGCTCAGAGACCCAGTACTTC
>NA|TRBJ2-3|NA|TRBV15
CATSSLARDTQYF
TGTGCCACCAGCAGTCTAGCAAGAGATACGCAGTATTTT
>NA|TRBJ2-7|NA|TRBV28
CASSFAGRTYEQYF
TGTGCCAGCAGTTTCGCGGGACGGACCTACGAGCAGTACTTC
>TRBD1|TRBJ1-1|NA|TRBV7-2
CASSNYRGYTEAFF
TGTGCCAGCAGCAACTACAGGGGATACACTGAAGCTTTCTTT